This TCR beta chain was profiled in a study of T-cell memory formation after mild COVID-19. The ends were cut back, 4 bases at V and 5 bases at J, with 15 bases in the middle. From germline, CDR1 is MNHEY and CDR2 SVGAGI. This CDR3 has 14 residues. Each CDR3 protein is one row after TCRdb ran MiXCR on the 5' RACE reads. The profile covers around 340,000 distinct CDR3 sequences, with around 15% appearing a single time and about 24% taken by the ten largest. The sequence was obtained from a man aged 18 to 29 who had mild COVID-19 (a few samples of this study predate the infection). Cell type and time point are not known. The chain employs TRBV6-5 and TRBJ2-7; D gene ambiguous. Sequencing used PBMCs or a T cell subset sorted from them (not recorded which). The CDR3 region has the DNA TGTGCCAGCAGTTTCCGACAAGGTGAGAACGAGCAGTACGTC. Its translation is CASSFRQGENEQYV.